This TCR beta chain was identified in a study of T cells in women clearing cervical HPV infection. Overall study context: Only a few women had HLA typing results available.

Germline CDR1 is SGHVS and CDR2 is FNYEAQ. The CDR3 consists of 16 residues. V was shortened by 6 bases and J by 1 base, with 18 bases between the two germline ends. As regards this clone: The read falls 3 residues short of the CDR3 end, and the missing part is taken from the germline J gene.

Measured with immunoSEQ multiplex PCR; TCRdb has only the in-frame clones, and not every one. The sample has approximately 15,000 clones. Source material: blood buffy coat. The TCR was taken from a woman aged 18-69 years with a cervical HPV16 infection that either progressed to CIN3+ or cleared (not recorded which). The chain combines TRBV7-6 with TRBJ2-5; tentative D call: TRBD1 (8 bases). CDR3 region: CASSLGQGGGQETQYF. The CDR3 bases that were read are TGTGCCAGCAGTCTTGGACAGGGAGGGGGCCAAGAGACC. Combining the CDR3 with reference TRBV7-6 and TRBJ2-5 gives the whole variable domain GAGVSQSPRYKVTKRGQDVALRCDPISGHVSLYWYRQALGQGPEFLTYFNYEAQQDKSGLPNDRFSAERPEGSISTLTIQRTEQRDSAMYRCASSLGQGGGQETQYFGPGTRLLVL.